The subject of this entry is one T cell receptor (beta chain). Its antigen is as yet unknown. The source of the sample is a study of graft-versus-host responses after intestinal transplantation. Overall study: Each recipient received anti-thymocyte globulin induction, then tacrolimus and steroids for three to four years.

Germline V gene lookup returns CDR1 MRHNA and CDR2 SNTAGT. The CDR3 covers 15 residues. Trimming cost V 6 bases and J 0 bases, with 12 bases left between them. Libraries were prepared by immunoSEQ multiplex PCR; TCRdb keeps only in-frame clonotypes and omits some of them. The sample holds around 10,000 clones, around 92% seen once. Study results and limitations: Graft-donor T cell macrochimerism in patients accompanied high graft-versus-host to host-versus-graft clonal ratios in allografts. Peak GvH clone levels in circulation were associated with early post-transplant HvG declines. Ileal or blood samples showed some GvH clones first, and such clones were also found in recipient marrow.

The V gene is TRBV6-4, the J gene TRBJ2-1, with D perhaps given as TRBD1 or TRBD2 (5 bases each). The TCR sequence derives from a human patient who received an intestinal transplant, so some T cells may come from the graft donor. Sequenced material: PBMCs, taken approximately 69 days after transplant. The CDR3 loop reads CASSQGPNSYNEQFF. CDR3 bases: TGTGCCAGCAGCCAGGGACCGAACTCCTACAATGAGCAGTTCTTC.